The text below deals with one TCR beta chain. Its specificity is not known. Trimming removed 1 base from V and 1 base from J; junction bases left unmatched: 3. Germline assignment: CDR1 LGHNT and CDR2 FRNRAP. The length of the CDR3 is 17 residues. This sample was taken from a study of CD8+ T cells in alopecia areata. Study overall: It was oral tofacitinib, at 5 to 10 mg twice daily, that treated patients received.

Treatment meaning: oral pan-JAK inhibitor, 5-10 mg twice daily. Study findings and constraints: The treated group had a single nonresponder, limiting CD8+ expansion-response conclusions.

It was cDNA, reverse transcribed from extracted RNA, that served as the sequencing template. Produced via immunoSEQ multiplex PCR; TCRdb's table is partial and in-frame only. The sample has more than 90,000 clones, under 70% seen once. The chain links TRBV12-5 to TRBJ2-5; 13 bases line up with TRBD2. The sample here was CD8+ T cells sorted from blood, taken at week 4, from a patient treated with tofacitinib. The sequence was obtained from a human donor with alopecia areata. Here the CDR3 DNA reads TGTGCTAGTGGTTTGGGGACTAGCGGGAGTCCCCAAGAGACCCAGTACTTC. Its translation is CASGLGTSGSPQETQYF.